This T cell receptor beta chain was sequenced during a study of shared clonotypes between healthy human individuals. Study at large: There were three CD4 naive, three CD4 memory, two CD8 naive and one CD8 memory plates per donor. Study results and limitations: Approximately 4.5% was the fraction of naive CD4 clonotypes found shared across a few donors. Only blood was sampled; tissue repertoires likely differ. Clonotypes shared by all four sorted-subset donors had higher generation probabilities than non-shared clonotypes.

In regard to this clone: The antigen is undetermined.

Libraries were prepared by immunoSEQ multiplex PCR; TCRdb keeps only in-frame clonotypes and omits some of them. The table lists about 580,000 clones, 98% of them singletons. Naive-designated CD8 cells lacked CD45RO, were positively enriched for CCR7, and omitted terminally differentiated effector memory CD45RA+ cells. The germline gives CDR1 MNHEY, CDR2 SMNVEV (reference sequence). With V trimmed by 5 bases and J by 6 bases, 7 bases remained unmatched. The CDR3 is 13 residues long. The sequence was collected from a young man in good health. The chain is built from TRBV27 and TRBJ2-7; the match to TRBD1 covers 7 bases. Sample: naive CD8+ T cells sorted from blood. The CDR3: CASSRDRLSEQYF. The CDR3 DNA sequence: TGTGCCAGCAGTCGGGACAGACTGAGCGAGCAGTACTTC.